This T cell receptor (beta chain) was recorded in a study of CD8 T cells in Susac syndrome. Germline V lookup: CDR1 LGHDT, CDR2 YNNKEL (reference sequence). V lost 8 bases, J lost 6 bases, and 5 bases stayed unmatched. The CDR3 is 13 residues long. Random hexamers were used to reverse transcribe an amount of roughly 0.5 to 1 ug RNA. TCR beta CDR3 was amplified by immunoSEQ covering 54 Vbeta and 13 Jbeta. Each CDR3 protein gets one entry after TCRdb re-called the immunoSEQ multiplex PCR reads with MiXCR. The table includes 150,000 to 200,000 distinct CDR3 sequences, just over 90% detected once. Source material: CD4+ T cells from PBMCs. This receptor was identified in a human donor in good health. The chain is built from TRBV3-1 and TRBJ2-5; 11 nucleotides align to TRBD1. The CDR3 DNA reads TGTGCCAGCGGACAGGGGGCGGGCAAGACCCAGTACTTC. Protein: CASGQGAGKTQYF.